This TCR beta chain emerged from a study of CXCR3-negative and CXCR3-positive naive CD8 T cells. Per the germline V gene, CDR1 is SGHRS and CDR2 is YFSETQ. The CDR3 totals 16 residues. The authors made the TRB cDNA libraries by 5' RACE using UMI labels. From the 5' RACE reads, TCRdb lists one entry per CDR3 protein and no DNA. The sample has about 40,000 distinct CDR3 sequences. Sequencing was performed on memory CD8+ T cells from blood. The genes are TRBV5-1 and TRBJ2-7; the TCRdb D gene call, TRBD1, has no DNA to confirm it. The TCR sequence derives from a human donor in good health. Some clones in this sample may be carry-over from other donors' samples. This CDR3 is CASSTGQGAYTYEQYF.